This T cell receptor beta chain was sequenced during a study of siplizumab effects on memory and regulatory T cells. Germline CDR1 and CDR2: MNHEY and SVGAGI. The CDR3 covers 14 residues. V dropped 4 bases and J dropped 0 bases, with 10 bases sitting between them. Assay used: immunoSEQ multiplex PCR; TCRdb lists only in-frame clones, some missing. Of about 20,000 clones listed, roughly 51% are singletons. Note on this clone: Its antigen is not identified.

Mixed lymphocyte reaction cells underwent about six days of coculture at 37°C. The sequence came from a human donor in good health; the cells came from an allogeneic mixed lymphocyte reaction. Sequencing input: CFSE-low (dividing) CD4+ T cells sorted from an allogeneic mixed lymphocyte reaction. The chain couples TRBV6-5 to TRBJ2-7; tentatively, D is TRBD2 (6 bases). The CDR3 nucleotides are TGTGCCAGCAGTTTGTTCGGGAGCTCCTACGAGCAGTACTTC. As protein: CASSLFGSSYEQYF.